A single sample is the source of the 26 T cell receptor beta chains below, sequenced in a study of cytomegalovirus exposure and HLA in healthy donors. 60 Vbeta and 13 Jbeta primers were used in PCR. Clones were read by immunoSEQ multiplex PCR, and TCRdb kept only the in-frame ones, dropping some. The sample lists 250,000 to 350,000 clones, roughly 90% occurring once. Source material: PBMCs. These receptors all stem from a middle-aged man in good health and CMV-seropositive.

This chain uses TRBV15 with TRBJ1-5, with TRBD1 as a possible D gene (5 bases). V was cut by 9 bases and J by 5 bases, with 17 bases left in between. The CDR3 is made up of 14 amino acids. Per the germline V gene, CDR1 is LNHNV and CDR2 is YYDKDF (reference sequence). CDR3 region: CATTDNYVDQPQHF. CDR3 nucleotide sequence: TGTGCCACGACGGACAACTACGTGGATCAGCCCCAGCATTTT.

The chain combines TRBV29-1 with TRBJ1-1, with D maybe TRBD1 (5 bases). Germline lookup yields CDR1 SQVTM and CDR2 ANQGSEA. The CDR3 sequence is 13 residues long. V was shortened by 0 bases and J by 6 bases, with 11 bases between the two germline ends. The CDR3 spells CSVEDGGSPEAFF. CDR3 DNA: TGCAGCGTTGAAGATGGGGGGAGCCCTGAAGCTTTCTTT.

This chain links TRBV6-5 with TRBJ2-7, with 10 positions matching TRBD2. Germline CDR1 and CDR2: MNHEY and SVGAGI. This CDR3 has 15 residues. The J segment lost 5 bases and the V segment lost 1 base, leaving 5 bases of the junction unmatched. The CDR3 is CASSYLTSGLNEQYF. CDR3 coding DNA: TGTGCCAGCAGTTACTTGACTAGCGGGCTCAACGAGCAGTACTTC.

This chain joins TRBV6-9 and TRBJ1-5; a weak D match, TRBD1 (5 bases). V gave up 2 bases and J gave up 1 base, with 9 bases separating them. The CDR3 contains 15 residues. The germline CDR1 and CDR2 sequences are MNHGY and SVAAGI. CDR3 loop: CASSYAGISNQPQHF. In DNA form, the CDR3 reads TGTGCCAGCAGTTATGCAGGGATAAGCAATCAGCCCCAGCATTTT.

V and J are TRBV5-1 and TRBJ2-5; the match to TRBD2 covers 9 bases. The DNA end is more similar to TRBJ2-7, so the J call may be wrong. The germline V gene encodes CDR1 SGHRS and CDR2 YFSETQ. This CDR3 has 15 residues. Here the CDR3 DNA reads TGCGCCAGCAGCTCCCTAGCGGGACCGAGGTACGAGCAGTACTTC. Translated: CASSSLAGPRYEQYF.

The chain employs TRBV7-2 and TRBJ2-1; D remains ambiguous. Germline V gene sequence: CDR1 SGHTA, CDR2 FQGNSA. This CDR3 comprises 14 residues. Trimming removed 4 bases at V and 6 bases at J, with 13 bases between. For the CDR3, the DNA is TGTGCCAGCAGCTCCCAACCGTCCGGCAATGAGCAGTTCTTC. Amino acids: CASSSQPSGNEQFF.

V usage is TRBV7-3 and J usage is TRBJ2-2; 11 bases are a match to TRBD1. After removal of 4 bases from V and 6 bases from J, the junction contained 1 base not matched to a gene. The CDR3 covers 14 residues. From germline, CDR1 is SGHTA and CDR2 FQGTGA. In DNA form, the CDR3 reads TGTGCCAGCAGCTGGGACAGGGGGGCCGGGGAGCTGTTTTTT. Its translation is CASSWDRGAGELFF.

The chain employs TRBV5-4 and TRBJ2-1; 7 nucleotides agree with TRBD2. The CDR3 extends over 17 amino acids. Trimming removed 4 bases from V and 5 bases from J; junction bases left unmatched: 15. CDR1 and CDR2 from the germline V gene are SGHNT and YYREEE (reference sequence). CDR3: CASSPNKRDQVHNEQFF. The CDR3 DNA follows: TGTGCCAGCAGCCCGAATAAGCGGGATCAAGTCCACAATGAGCAGTTCTTC.

The rearrangement links TRBV19 to TRBJ2-5; perhaps TRBD1 as D (5 bases). Trimming pared 6 bases from V and 1 base from J, leaving 12 bases between. The length of the CDR3 is 14 residues. Germline CDR1 reads LNHDA; CDR2 reads SQIVND (reference sequence). CDR3 residues: CASSPGQAQETQYF. CDR3 coding DNA: TGTGCCAGTAGCCCAGGACAAGCCCAAGAGACCCAGTACTTC.

The rearrangement uses TRBV30 and TRBJ1-2; 10 positions match TRBD1. With V trimmed by 4 bases and J by 6 bases, 5 bases remained unmatched. From germline, CDR1 is GTSNPN and CDR2 SVGIG (reference sequence). The CDR3 contains 13 residues. The CDR3 loop reads CAWTDRGSDGYTF. CDR3 bases: TGTGCCTGGACGGACAGGGGGTCCGATGGCTACACCTTC.

The chain carries TRBV19 and TRBJ1-2, with 7 positions matching TRBD1. Germline V gene sequence: CDR1 LNHDA, CDR2 SQIVND (reference sequence). The CDR3 covers 13 residues. V trimming: 4 bases; J trimming: 4 bases; junction bases outside the gene matches: 3. For the CDR3, the DNA is TGTGCCAGTAGTACGGGACAGAGCTATGGCTACACCTTC. Its translation: CASSTGQSYGYTF.

The chain combines TRBV7-9 with TRBJ1-4, with 8 bases aligning to TRBD1. Germline V lookup: CDR1 SEHNR, CDR2 FQNEAQ (reference sequence). The junction had 5 bases not matched to a gene; V was cut back by 1 base and J by 7 bases. The CDR3 has 15 residues. The CDR3 DNA reads TGTGCCAGCAGCTTAGTCGGACAGGGACCTGAAAAACTGTTTTTT. Translated, it gives CASSLVGQGPEKLFF.

The CDR3 DNA follows: TGTGCCAGCAGTTTTTCGGGACAGGGACCCTACGAGCAGTACTTC. Protein product: CASSFSGQGPYEQYF. The V call is TRBV27, the J call TRBJ2-7, with TRBD1 identical over 9 bases. The CDR3 is made up of 15 amino acids. From germline, CDR1 is MNHEY and CDR2 SMNVEV (reference sequence). J gave up 2 bases and V 3 bases, and 5 bases lay outside the gene matches.

V usage is TRBV6-5 and J usage is TRBJ1-2; perhaps TRBD1 as D (6 bases). From germline, CDR1 is MNHEY and CDR2 SVGAGI. Trimming took off 2 bases at V and 3 bases at J, with 10 bases between the two ends. This CDR3 region has 14 residues. The CDR3 sequence is CASSYTQGYYGYTF. The DNA for the CDR3 is TGTGCCAGCAGTTACACACAGGGCTACTATGGCTACACCTTC.

This chain joins TRBV27 and TRBJ2-7; 8 positions agree with TRBD1. The CDR3 sequence is 15 residues long. Germline CDR1 is MNHEY and CDR2 is SMNVEV (reference sequence). The trim removed 4 bases at V and 1 base at J, leaving 6 bases unmatched. This CDR3 reads CASSYDRGLSYEQYF. The CDR3 DNA sequence: TGTGCCAGCAGTTACGACAGGGGACTGTCCTACGAGCAGTACTTC.

For the CDR3, the DNA is TGTGCCAGCACCGGGACAAATGGGCAGCCCCAGCATTTT. It yields the protein CASTGTNGQPQHF. This rearrangement joins TRBV6-6 to TRBJ1-5; D may be TRBD1 (6 bases). V dropped 7 bases and J dropped 7 bases, with 14 bases sitting between them. The CDR3 contains 13 residues. CDR1 and CDR2 (germline): MNHNY, SVGAGI (reference sequence).

This clone appeared a single time. The rearrangement links TRBV28 to TRBJ1-1; the match to TRBD1 covers 8 bases. Germline V gene sequence: CDR1 MDHEN, CDR2 SYDVKM. This CDR3 spans 13 amino acids. With V trimmed by 6 bases and J by 4 bases, 4 bases remained unmatched. In DNA, the CDR3 is TGTGCCAGCAGCCCCGACAGGGGCACTGAAGCTTTCTTT. Its protein product is CASSPDRGTEAFF.

Turning to this clone: The junction departs from the called germline gene at one end, perhaps through a read error. The chain uses TRBV27 and TRBJ2-5; 8 nucleotides match TRBD2. The CDR3 is 13 amino acids. CDR1 MNHEY and CDR2 SMNVEV come from the germline V gene (reference sequence). DNA for the CDR3: TGTGCCAGCAGGGGTAGCGGGAAAGAGGCCCAGTACTTC. It specifies CASRGSGKEAQYF.

A single count supports this clone. V gene TRBV10-3 combines with J gene TRBJ1-5; TRBD1 is a possible D gene (6 bases). Trimming cost V 6 bases and J 2 bases, with 11 bases left between them. Germline CDR1 ENHRY, CDR2 SYGVKD. The CDR3 contains 14 residues. CDR3 sequence reads: CAISKTGGNQPQHF. The CDR3 nucleotides are TGTGCCATCAGCAAGACAGGCGGCAATCAGCCCCAGCATTTT.

The V gene is TRBV30, the J gene TRBJ1-5, with D perhaps matching TRBD1 (5 bases). This CDR3 comprises 13 residues. The V end was cut by 0 bases, the J end by 5 bases, with 8 bases between. The germline V gene encodes CDR1 GTSNPN and CDR2 SVGIG (reference sequence). The DNA of the CDR3 is TGTGCCTGGAGTGTAGGCAGGGATCAGCCCCAGCATTTT. Encoded protein: CAWSVGRDQPQHF.

This clone was recorded only once. This sequence joins TRBV13 and TRBJ2-7, with 8 bases identical to TRBD1. Germline CDR1 is PRHDT and CDR2 is FYEKMQ (reference sequence). V lost 1 base to trimming and J lost 4 bases; unmatched junction nucleotides: 15. The CDR3 runs to 18 residues. CDR3 DNA: TGTGCCAGCAGCTTAGCAGGGGGCAACGGCGGAAGGGGTTACGAGCAGTACTTC. It encodes CASSLAGGNGGRGYEQYF.

This chain joins TRBV19 and TRBJ1-2; no clear D gene. Germline V gene sequence: CDR1 LNHDA, CDR2 SQIVND (reference sequence). CDR3 length: 14 amino acids. V gave up 2 bases and J gave up 5 bases, with 12 bases separating them. The CDR3 bases are TGTGCCAGTAGTATATCGGGTGAGGGTTATGGCTACACCTTC. This sequence encodes CASSISGEGYGYTF.

This clone has only one observation. This chain uses TRBV2 with TRBJ2-2; 8 nucleotides line up with TRBD2. The CDR3 extends over 16 amino acids. Germline V gives CDR1 SNHLY, CDR2 FYNNEI. V gave up 4 bases and J gave up 7 bases; unmatched junction bases: 11. CDR3 sequence reads: CASSAAGGRLVGELFF. For the CDR3, the DNA is TGTGCCAGCAGTGCGGCGGGAGGTCGGTTAGTCGGGGAGCTGTTTTTT.

The chain joins TRBV6-5 to TRBJ2-1, with D possibly being TRBD2 (5 bases). This CDR3 is 13 amino acids long. The V gene lost 5 bases and the J gene lost 2 bases, with 7 bases spanning the gap. Germline-derived CDR1 and CDR2 are MNHEY and SVGAGI. CDR3 sequence: CASSRGAYNEQFF. The CDR3 nucleotides are TGTGCCAGCAGTCGGGGTGCCTACAATGAGCAGTTCTTC.

This chain joins TRBV18 and TRBJ1-3; no definite D call. The V end lost 6 bases, the J end lost 7 bases, and 10 bases lay between the germline ends. The germline V gene encodes CDR1 KGHSH and CDR2 LQKENI. CDR3 size: 12 residues. CDR3 residues: CASSPPQNTIYF. The CDR3 DNA follows: TGTGCCAGCTCCCCCCCTCAGAACACCATATATTTT.

The chain recombines TRBV10-3 with TRBJ1-1; D possibly corresponds to TRBD1 (6 bases). The CDR3 is made up of 15 amino acids. CDR1 is ENHRY, CDR2 SYGVKD, per germline. V was pared by 2 bases and J by 5 bases, with 15 bases between. CDR3 sequence: CAISEPTTGKTEAFF. CDR3 nucleotide sequence: TGTGCCATCAGTGAGCCTACCACAGGGAAAACTGAAGCTTTCTTT.